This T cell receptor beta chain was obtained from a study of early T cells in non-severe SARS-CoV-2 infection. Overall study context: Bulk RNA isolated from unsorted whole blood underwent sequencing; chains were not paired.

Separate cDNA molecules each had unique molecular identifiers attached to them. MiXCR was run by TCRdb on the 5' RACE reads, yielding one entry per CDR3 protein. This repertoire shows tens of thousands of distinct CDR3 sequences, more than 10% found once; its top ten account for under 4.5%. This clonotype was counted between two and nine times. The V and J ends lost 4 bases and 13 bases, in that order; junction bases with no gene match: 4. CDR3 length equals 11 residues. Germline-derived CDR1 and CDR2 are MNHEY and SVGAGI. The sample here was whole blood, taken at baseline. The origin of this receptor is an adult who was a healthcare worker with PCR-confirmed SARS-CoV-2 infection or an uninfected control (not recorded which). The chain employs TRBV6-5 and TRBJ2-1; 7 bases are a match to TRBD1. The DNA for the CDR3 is TGTGCCAGCAGTTCCAGGGGGATCCAGTTCTTC. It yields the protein CASSSRGIQFF.